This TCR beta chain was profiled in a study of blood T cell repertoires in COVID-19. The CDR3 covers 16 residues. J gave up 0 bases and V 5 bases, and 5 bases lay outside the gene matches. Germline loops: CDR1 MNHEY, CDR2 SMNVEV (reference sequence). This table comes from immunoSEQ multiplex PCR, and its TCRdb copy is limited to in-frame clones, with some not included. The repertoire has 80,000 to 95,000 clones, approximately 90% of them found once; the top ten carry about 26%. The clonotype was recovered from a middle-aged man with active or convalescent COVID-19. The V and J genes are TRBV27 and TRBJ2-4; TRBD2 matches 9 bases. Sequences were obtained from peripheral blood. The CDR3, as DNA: TGTGCCAGCAGTCAACCTAGCGGGGCAGCCAAAAACATTCAGTACTTC. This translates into CASSQPSGAAKNIQYF.